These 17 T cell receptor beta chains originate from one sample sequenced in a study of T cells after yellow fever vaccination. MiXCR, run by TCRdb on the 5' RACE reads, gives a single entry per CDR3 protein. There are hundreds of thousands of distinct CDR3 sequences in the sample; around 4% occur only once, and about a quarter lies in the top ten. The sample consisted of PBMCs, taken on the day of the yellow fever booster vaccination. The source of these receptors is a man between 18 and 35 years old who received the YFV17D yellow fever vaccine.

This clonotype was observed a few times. CDR3 sequence reads: CASSQPGSSHRELFF. The DNA for the CDR3 is TGCGCCAGCAGCCAGCCTGGGAGCTCCCATCGGGAGCTGTTTTTT. J is TRBJ2-2 and V is TRBV4-1; maybe TRBD2 (5 bases). Germline values: CDR1 MGHRA, CDR2 YSYEKL. Trimming cost V 3 bases and J 9 bases, with 17 bases left between them. This CDR3 spans 15 amino acids.

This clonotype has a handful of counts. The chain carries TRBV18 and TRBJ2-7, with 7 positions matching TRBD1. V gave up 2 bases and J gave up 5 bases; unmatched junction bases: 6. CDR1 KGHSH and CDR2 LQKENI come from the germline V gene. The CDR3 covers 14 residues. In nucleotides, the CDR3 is TGTGCCAGCTCACCAGAGACAGGGAACCACGAGCAGTACTTC. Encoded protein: CASSPETGNHEQYF.

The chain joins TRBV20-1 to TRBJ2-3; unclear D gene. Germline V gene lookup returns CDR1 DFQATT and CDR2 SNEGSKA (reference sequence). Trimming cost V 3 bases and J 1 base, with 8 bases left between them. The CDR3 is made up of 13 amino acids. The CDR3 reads CSASTGRTDTQYF. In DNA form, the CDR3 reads TGCAGTGCTAGTACCGGCCGCACAGATACGCAGTATTTT.

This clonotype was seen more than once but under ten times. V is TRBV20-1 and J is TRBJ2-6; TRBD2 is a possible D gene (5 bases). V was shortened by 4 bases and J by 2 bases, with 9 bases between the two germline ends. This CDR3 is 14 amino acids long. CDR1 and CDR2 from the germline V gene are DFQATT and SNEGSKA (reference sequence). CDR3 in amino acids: CSAKRGPGANVLTF. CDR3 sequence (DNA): TGCAGTGCTAAAAGAGGGCCTGGGGCCAACGTCCTGACTTTC.

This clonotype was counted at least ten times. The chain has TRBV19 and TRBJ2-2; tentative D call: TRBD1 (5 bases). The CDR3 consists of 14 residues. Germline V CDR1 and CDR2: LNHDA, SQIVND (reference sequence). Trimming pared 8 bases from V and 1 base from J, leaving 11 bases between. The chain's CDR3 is CASGHQLNTGELFF. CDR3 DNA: TGTGCCAGTGGACACCAACTGAACACCGGGGAGCTGTTTTTT.

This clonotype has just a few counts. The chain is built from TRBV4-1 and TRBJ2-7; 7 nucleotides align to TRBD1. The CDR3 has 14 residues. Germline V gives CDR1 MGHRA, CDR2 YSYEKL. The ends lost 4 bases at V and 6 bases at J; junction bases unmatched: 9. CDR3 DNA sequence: TGCGCCAGCAGCCGACAGACAGGGCAGGGCGAGCAGTACTTC. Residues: CASSRQTGQGEQYF.

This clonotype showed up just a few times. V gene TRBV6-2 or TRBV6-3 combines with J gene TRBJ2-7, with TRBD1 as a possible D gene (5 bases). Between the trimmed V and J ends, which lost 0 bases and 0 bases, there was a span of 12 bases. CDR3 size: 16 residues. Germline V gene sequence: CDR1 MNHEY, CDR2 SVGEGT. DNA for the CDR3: TGTGCCAGCAGTTACTCGGACATCGCGAGCTCCTACGAGCAGTACGTC. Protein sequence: CASSYSDIASSYEQYV.

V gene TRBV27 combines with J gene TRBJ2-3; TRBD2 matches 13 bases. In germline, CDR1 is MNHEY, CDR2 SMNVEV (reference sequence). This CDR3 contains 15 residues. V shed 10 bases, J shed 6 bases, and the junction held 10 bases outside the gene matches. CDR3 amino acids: CATTGLAGVGDTQYF. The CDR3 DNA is TGTGCCACCACCGGACTAGCGGGGGTTGGGGATACGCAGTATTTT.

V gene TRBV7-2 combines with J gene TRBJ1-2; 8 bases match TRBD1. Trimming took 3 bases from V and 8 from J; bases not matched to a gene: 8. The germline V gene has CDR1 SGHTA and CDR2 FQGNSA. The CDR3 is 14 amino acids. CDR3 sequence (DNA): TGTGCCAGCAGCTTCTCAGGGGGCGCTTCCGGCTACACCTTC. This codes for CASSFSGGASGYTF.

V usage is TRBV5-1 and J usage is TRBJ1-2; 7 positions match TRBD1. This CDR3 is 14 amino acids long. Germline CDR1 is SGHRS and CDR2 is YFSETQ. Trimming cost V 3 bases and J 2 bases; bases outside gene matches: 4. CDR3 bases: TGCGCCAGCAGCTCCGGACAGGCGAACTATGGCTACACCTTC. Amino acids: CASSSGQANYGYTF.

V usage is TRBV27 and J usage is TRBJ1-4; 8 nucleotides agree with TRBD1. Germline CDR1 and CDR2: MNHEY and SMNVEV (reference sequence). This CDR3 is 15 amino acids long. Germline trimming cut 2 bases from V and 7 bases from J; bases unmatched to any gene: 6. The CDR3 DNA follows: TGTGCCAGCAGTTTAATTCCAGGGGGCATTGAAAAACTGTTTTTT. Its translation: CASSLIPGGIEKLFF.

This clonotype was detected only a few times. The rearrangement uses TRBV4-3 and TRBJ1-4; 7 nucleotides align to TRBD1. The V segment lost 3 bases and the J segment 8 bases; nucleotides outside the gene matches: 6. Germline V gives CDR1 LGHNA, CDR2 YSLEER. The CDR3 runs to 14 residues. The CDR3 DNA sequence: TGCGCCAGCAGCCACACAGGGGAGGGCGAAAAACTGTTTTTT. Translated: CASSHTGEGEKLFF.

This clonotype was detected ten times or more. DNA for the CDR3: TGTGCCAGCAGCCCCGGAACGGGATTTCTCACAGATACGCAGTATTTT. Amino acid sequence: CASSPGTGFLTDTQYF. The V and J genes are TRBV11-2 and TRBJ2-3, with D perhaps matching TRBD2 (5 bases). V lost 5 bases and J 2 bases, leaving 17 bases between the germline ends. This CDR3 spans 16 amino acids. Germline V gene data show CDR1 as SGHAT and CDR2 as FQNNGV.

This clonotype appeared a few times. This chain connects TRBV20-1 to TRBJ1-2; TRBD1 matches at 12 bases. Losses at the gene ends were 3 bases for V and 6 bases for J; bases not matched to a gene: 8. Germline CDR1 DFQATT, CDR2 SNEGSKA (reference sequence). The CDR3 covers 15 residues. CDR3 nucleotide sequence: TGCAGTGCTAGTACCGGGACAGGGGGCGCGGATGGCTACACCTTC. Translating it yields CSASTGTGGADGYTF.

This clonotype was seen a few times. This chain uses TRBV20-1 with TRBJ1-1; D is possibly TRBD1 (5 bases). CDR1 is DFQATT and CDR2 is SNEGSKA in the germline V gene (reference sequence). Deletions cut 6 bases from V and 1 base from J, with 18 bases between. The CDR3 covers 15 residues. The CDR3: CSAPNPGRKNTEAFF. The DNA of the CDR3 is TGCAGTGCCCCAAACCCGGGACGGAAGAACACTGAAGCTTTCTTT.

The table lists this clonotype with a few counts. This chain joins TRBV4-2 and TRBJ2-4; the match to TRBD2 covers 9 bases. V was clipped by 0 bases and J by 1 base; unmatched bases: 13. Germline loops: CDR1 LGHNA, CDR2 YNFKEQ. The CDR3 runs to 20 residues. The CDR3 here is CASSQEYGASGVRAKNIQYF. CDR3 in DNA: TGTGCCAGCAGCCAAGAATACGGTGCTAGCGGGGTCCGGGCCAAAAACATTCAGTACTTC.

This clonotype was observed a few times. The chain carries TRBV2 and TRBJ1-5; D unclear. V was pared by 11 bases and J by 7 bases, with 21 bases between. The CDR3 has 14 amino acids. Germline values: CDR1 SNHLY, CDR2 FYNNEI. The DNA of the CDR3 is TGTGCCGGGCGAGCGGGTCACTCGGGGCAGCCCCAGCATTTT. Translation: CAGRAGHSGQPQHF.